This T cell receptor beta chain was obtained from a study of technical replicates of blood from several donors. Assay: immunoSEQ multiplex PCR; the TCRdb copy retains only in-frame clones and omits some. The repertoire has 65,000 to 90,000 clones, around 90% of them found once; the top ten carry around 0.26%. The CDR3 consists of 17 residues. With 0 bases clipped from V and 4 bases from J, the junction kept 7 bases outside the gene matches. CDR1 LGHNA and CDR2 YNFKEQ come from the germline V gene. This sequence joins TRBV4-2 and TRBJ1-5; 9 positions agree with TRBD1. The source is a human donor in good health. Sequencing input: T cells isolated from PBMCs. CDR3 nucleotides: TGTGCCAGCAGCCAAGATATCGCCGGGACAGGGAATCAGCCCCAGCATTTT. Translating gives CASSQDIAGTGNQPQHF.